These 31 T cell receptor beta chains were sequenced from one sample in a study of blood T cell repertoires in COVID-19. Assay: immunoSEQ multiplex PCR; the TCRdb copy retains only in-frame clones and omits some. The table includes under 150,000 clones, around 79% detected once. Sequencing used peripheral blood. All receptors come from a man between 60 and 75 years old with acute or convalescent COVID-19.

The genes are TRBV3-1 (or the pseudogene TRBV3-2) and TRBJ1-5; TRBD1 matches 9 bases. Germline assignment: CDR1 LGHDT and CDR2 YNNKEL (reference sequence). V was pared by 2 bases and J by 4 bases, with 6 bases of the junction left unmatched. CDR3 size: 16 residues. The chain's CDR3 is CASSQNPGQGNQPQHF. The CDR3 region has the DNA TGTGCCAGCAGCCAAAACCCGGGACAGGGAAATCAGCCCCAGCATTTT.

CDR3 DNA sequence: TGCGCCAGCAGCCAAGAACCCGGGGGTCAGCCCCAGCATTTT. Residues: CASSQEPGGQPQHF. This chain connects TRBV4-3 to TRBJ1-5, with a possible D match to TRBD1 (5 bases). This CDR3 contains 14 residues. V dropped 0 bases and J dropped 6 bases, with 9 bases sitting between them. Germline V gene data show CDR1 as LGHNA and CDR2 as YSLEER.

The chain recombines TRBV19 with TRBJ1-2; no clear D gene. Trimming shortened V by 1 base and J by 4 bases, and 7 bases separated the two germline ends. Germline values: CDR1 LNHDA, CDR2 SQIVND (reference sequence). CDR3 size: 13 residues. This CDR3 reads CASSIAVLYGYTF. The CDR3 nucleotides are TGTGCCAGTAGTATAGCGGTTCTCTATGGCTACACCTTC. The full variable domain, its missing parts supplied by reference TRBV19 and TRBJ1-2, is DGGITQSPKYLFRKEGQNVTLSCEQNLNHDAMYWYRQDPGQGLRLIYYSQIVNDFQKGDIAEGYSVSREKKESFPLTVTSAQKNPTAFYLCASSIAVLYGYTFGSGTRLTVV.

CDR3 protein: CAISGRQGYTEAFF. CDR3 bases: TGTGCCATCAGTGGTAGACAGGGCTACACTGAAGCTTTCTTT. The chain carries TRBV10-3 and TRBJ1-1; 7 bases align to TRBD1. The CDR3 is 14 amino acids. With 4 bases clipped from V and 3 bases from J, the junction kept 5 bases outside the gene matches. Germline V gives CDR1 ENHRY, CDR2 SYGVKD.

This clone was recorded once. V is TRBV6-5 and J is TRBJ1-2; TRBD1 is a possible D gene (6 bases). The germline gives CDR1 MNHEY, CDR2 SVGAGI. The CDR3 is 14 residues long. V lost 5 bases to trimming and J lost 5 bases, with 15 bases between them. Written as DNA, the CDR3 is TGTGCCAGCAGTCATGGACAGACTGAATATGGCTACACCTTC. It yields the protein CASSHGQTEYGYTF.

This chain connects TRBV9 to TRBJ2-1; TRBD1 agrees at 10 bases. Germline V CDR1 and CDR2: SGDLS, YYNGEE. V lost 3 bases to trimming and J lost 6 bases; unmatched junction nucleotides: 6. This CDR3 is built from 15 residues. The CDR3 reads CASSEGTGVFNEQFF. CDR3 sequence (DNA): TGTGCCAGCAGCGAGGGGACAGGGGTATTCAATGAGCAGTTCTTC.

The chain links TRBV18 to TRBJ2-2; no reliable D call. Germline loops: CDR1 KGHSH, CDR2 LQKENI. The CDR3 is made up of 12 amino acids. V gave up 4 bases and J gave up 8 bases, with 8 bases separating them. The CDR3 nucleotides read TGTGCCAGCTCACTATCCACAGGGGAGCTGTTTTTT. This sequence encodes CASSLSTGELFF.

This clone has more than one count but fewer than ten. J is TRBJ1-1 and V is TRBV2, with 9 nucleotides matching TRBD1. Germline CDR1 reads SNHLY; CDR2 reads FYNNEI. The CDR3 loop spans 13 amino acids. Germline trimming cut 9 bases from V and 1 base from J; bases unmatched to any gene: 3. The CDR3 here is CARQGARNTEAFF. The CDR3 nucleotides are TGTGCCAGACAGGGGGCGCGGAACACTGAAGCTTTCTTT.

This clone was found a few times. J is TRBJ1-2 and V is TRBV5-1; 8 bases match TRBD1. Germline-derived CDR1 and CDR2 are SGHRS and YFSETQ. This CDR3 region has 13 residues. With V trimmed by 2 bases and J by 3 bases, 0 bases remained unmatched. CDR3: CASSLQGDYGYTF. CDR3 in DNA: TGCGCCAGCAGCTTACAGGGGGACTATGGCTACACCTTC.

The chain joins TRBV29-1 to TRBJ1-2, with D tentatively TRBD1 (6 bases). Per the germline V gene, CDR1 is SQVTM and CDR2 is ANQGSEA. V dropped 2 bases and J dropped 8 bases, with 15 bases sitting between them. This CDR3 is 13 amino acids long. The CDR3 reads CSVESGGARGYTF. The CDR3 DNA is TGCAGCGTTGAATCTGGGGGGGCGCGCGGCTACACCTTC.

The chain joins TRBV29-1 to TRBJ2-6, with TRBD1 matching over 7 bases. The CDR3 is 15 amino acids. The J segment lost 0 bases and the V segment lost 4 bases, leaving 3 bases of the junction unmatched. Germline CDR1 and CDR2: SQVTM and ANQGSEA. CDR3 region: CSVGGQTSGANVLTF. CDR3 nucleotides: TGCAGCGTTGGGGGACAGACCTCTGGGGCCAACGTCCTGACTTTC.

V gene TRBV28 combines with J gene TRBJ2-3, with 8 nucleotides matching TRBD2. The CDR3 has 18 amino acids. The germline V gene has CDR1 MDHEN and CDR2 SYDVKM. V lost 3 bases and J lost 2; bases outside the gene matches: 13. CDR3 nucleotides: TGTGCCAGCAGTTTCCCCATGACTAGCGCGACCTACACAGATACGCAGTATTTT. This codes for CASSFPMTSATYTDTQYF.

V and J are TRBV3-1 (or the pseudogene TRBV3-2) and TRBJ2-1, with 8 bases that match TRBD2. Germline V gene data show CDR1 as LGHDT and CDR2 as YNNKEL (reference sequence). The CDR3 runs 16 residues. The J segment lost 2 bases and the V segment lost 2 bases, leaving 5 bases of the junction unmatched. The CDR3 DNA sequence: TGTGCCAGCAGCCAATCCCTAGCGGGTGCCTACAATGAGCAGTTCTTC. The encoded protein is CASSQSLAGAYNEQFF.

The genes are TRBV24-1 and TRBJ2-6; TRBD1 might be the D (6 bases). Germline assignment: CDR1 KGHDR and CDR2 SFDVKD. The germline V and J ends were trimmed by 6 bases and 4 bases, with 12 bases remaining between them. CDR3 length: 15 residues. CDR3 sequence reads: CATSRAGDGANVLTF. The CDR3 DNA is TGTGCCACCAGTCGTGCAGGGGACGGGGCCAACGTCCTGACTTTC.

The V gene is TRBV9, the J gene TRBJ2-6, with 8 bases aligning to TRBD2. Germline values: CDR1 SGDLS, CDR2 YYNGEE. J gave up 0 bases and V 4 bases, and 9 bases lay outside the gene matches. The CDR3 loop spans 18 amino acids. CDR3 residues: CASSPGRGVASGANVLTF. Here the CDR3 DNA reads TGTGCCAGCAGCCCCGGGCGGGGGGTTGCCTCTGGGGCCAACGTCCTGACTTTC.

The chain links TRBV3-1 (or the pseudogene TRBV3-2) to TRBJ1-5, with D possibly being TRBD1 (5 bases). This CDR3 has 13 residues. V lost 0 bases and J lost 5, with 5 bases in between. The germline CDR1 and CDR2 sequences are LGHDT and YNNKEL (reference sequence). CDR3 bases: TGTGCCAGCAGCCAAGACAGGGATCAGCCCCAGCATTTT. Translation gives CASSQDRDQPQHF.

The DNA for the CDR3 is TGTGCCAGCAGCGGGGAGGGACTAGCGCTTGAGCAGTTCTTC. Encoded protein: CASSGEGLALEQFF. The V and J genes are TRBV9 and TRBJ2-1; TRBD2 matches at 10 bases. The CDR3 length is 14 residues. V shed 3 bases, J shed 9 bases, and the junction held 6 bases outside the gene matches. The germline V gene has CDR1 SGDLS and CDR2 YYNGEE.

The chain has TRBV9 and TRBJ2-5; no definite D call. The CDR3 runs to 12 residues. The V end lost 2 bases, the J end lost 3 bases, and 5 bases lay between the germline ends. Germline lookup yields CDR1 SGDLS and CDR2 YYNGEE. The CDR3 loop is CASSVSEETQYF. The DNA for the CDR3 is TGTGCCAGCAGCGTCTCGGAAGAGACCCAGTACTTC.

The rearrangement links TRBV6-2 or TRBV6-3 to TRBJ1-5; TRBD1 is a possible D gene (6 bases). The length of the CDR3 is 14 residues. V shed 2 bases and J shed 6 bases, with 11 bases lying between them. In germline, CDR1 is MNHEY, CDR2 SVGEGT. CDR3 loop: CASSYLTGGQPQHF. The CDR3 nucleotides are TGTGCCAGCAGTTACCTGACAGGCGGTCAGCCCCAGCATTTT.

The gene calls are TRBV4-1 and TRBJ1-4, with D perhaps matching TRBD1 (5 bases). Per the germline V gene, CDR1 is MGHRA and CDR2 is YSYEKL. V lost 4 bases, J lost 0 bases, and 9 bases lay in between. The CDR3 is made up of 15 amino acids. CDR3 coding DNA: TGCGCCAGCAGCCTACAGGTTGCAACTAATGAAAAACTGTTTTTT. Amino acid sequence: CASSLQVATNEKLFF.

The chain is built from TRBV7-2 and TRBJ2-7; the match to TRBD2 covers 7 bases. CDR3 length equals 13 residues. The V gene end was trimmed by 5 bases and the J gene end by 3 bases; junction bases not matched to a gene: 4. Germline loops: CDR1 SGHTA, CDR2 FQGNSA. The CDR3 loop is CASSPGGNYEQYF. The CDR3, as DNA: TGTGCCAGCAGCCCGGGGGGTAACTACGAGCAGTACTTC.

This sequence joins TRBV18 and TRBJ1-3, with D possibly matching TRBD1 (5 bases). V was shortened by 6 bases and J by 3 bases, with 9 bases between the two germline ends. Germline CDR1 and CDR2: KGHSH and LQKENI. This CDR3 has 13 residues. CDR3 residues: CASSLDIGNTIYF. CDR3 bases: TGTGCCAGCTCCCTGGACATTGGAAACACCATATATTTT.

This chain joins TRBV29-1 and TRBJ1-5; no definite D call. This CDR3 comprises 12 residues. Germline V CDR1 and CDR2: SQVTM, ANQGSEA. V lost 7 bases and J lost 0, with 7 bases in between. CDR3 loop: CSARNSNQPQHF. The CDR3 nucleotides read TGCAGCGCCCGTAATAGCAATCAGCCCCAGCATTTT.

This clone was counted a few times. The chain combines TRBV11-2 with TRBJ1-1; 7 bases line up with TRBD1. Trimming took 0 bases from V and 11 from J; bases not matched to a gene: 9. CDR1 SGHAT and CDR2 FQNNGV come from the germline V gene. The CDR3 loop spans 14 amino acids. CDR3: CASSLDPADRKAFF. The CDR3 DNA sequence: TGTGCCAGCAGCTTAGACCCCGCGGACAGGAAGGCTTTCTTT.

The rearrangement links TRBV7-2 to TRBJ1-1, with 10 bases aligning to TRBD1. The CDR3 extends over 14 amino acids. The germline gives CDR1 SGHTA, CDR2 FQGNSA. V was pared by 3 bases and J by 4 bases, with 2 bases of the junction left unmatched. The DNA of the CDR3 is TGTGCCAGCAGCTTGTGGACAGGGGGCACTGAAGCTTTCTTT. Its protein product is CASSLWTGGTEAFF.

The chain links TRBV7-2 to TRBJ2-2, with D unclear. The CDR3 is 12 residues long. Trimming cost V 3 bases and J 7 bases, with 6 bases left between them. The germline CDR1 and CDR2 sequences are SGHTA and FQGNSA. The CDR3 DNA follows: TGTGCCAGCAGCTTGGGCAACGGGGAGCTGTTTTTT. Its translation is CASSLGNGELFF.

This clone has more than one count but fewer than ten. The V call is TRBV27, the J call TRBJ1-5; a weak D match, TRBD1 (6 bases). V lost 5 bases and J lost 8, with 16 bases in between. The CDR3 covers 14 residues. The germline V gene encodes CDR1 MNHEY and CDR2 SMNVEV (reference sequence). In nucleotides, the CDR3 is TGTGCCAGCAGTAAGTCGGTCAGGGACAAGCCCCAGCATTTT. It codes for CASSKSVRDKPQHF.

This chain uses TRBV19 with TRBJ2-3, with D unclear. The ends were cut back, 2 bases at V and 3 bases at J, with 3 bases in the middle. This CDR3 region has 12 residues. CDR1 and CDR2 from the germline V gene are LNHDA and SQIVND (reference sequence). The CDR3 DNA reads TGTGCCAGTAGTATACGGACAGATACGCAGTATTTT. Its protein product is CASSIRTDTQYF. The full variable domain, rest sourced from reference TRBV19 and TRBJ2-3, is DGGITQSPKYLFRKEGQNVTLSCEQNLNHDAMYWYRQDPGQGLRLIYYSQIVNDFQKGDIAEGYSVSREKKESFPLTVTSAQKNPTAFYLCASSIRTDTQYFGPGTRLTVL.

The chain employs TRBV29-1 and TRBJ2-2; maybe TRBD1 (5 bases). The V end lost 6 bases, the J end lost 2 bases, and 10 bases lay between the germline ends. Germline CDR1 SQVTM, CDR2 ANQGSEA. This CDR3 has 13 amino acids. The CDR3 sequence: CSVEDINTGELFF. CDR3 in DNA: TGCAGCGTCGAGGACATTAACACCGGGGAGCTGTTTTTT.

This clone was seen a few times. This chain connects TRBV12-3 or TRBV12-4 to TRBJ2-5; TRBD2 is a possible D gene (6 bases). The V end lost 6 bases, the J end lost 4 bases, and 9 bases lay between the germline ends. This CDR3 is built from 12 residues. CDR3 coding DNA: TGTGCCAGCAGCCGACTAGGAGAGACCCAGTACTTC. Amino acids: CASSRLGETQYF.

In regard to this clone: At one end, the junction sequence differs from germline, possibly due to a read error. The rearrangement links TRBV7-7 to TRBJ2-2, with 10 positions matching TRBD2. The CDR3 extends over 16 amino acids. Germline V gene sequence: CDR1 SSHAT, CDR2 FNYEAQ (reference sequence). The CDR3 sequence: CASSPNLAGVSGELFF. CDR3 coding DNA: TGTGCTAGCAGCCCCAACCTAGCGGGAGTCTCTGGGGAGCTGTTTTTT. Combining the CDR3 with reference TRBV7-7 and TRBJ2-2 gives the whole variable domain GAGVSQSPRYKVTKRGQDVTLRCDPISSHATLYWYQQALGQGPEFLTYFNYEAQPDKSGLPSDRFSAERPEGSISTLTIQRTEQRDSAMYRCASSPNLAGVSGELFFGEGSRLTVL.